This T cell receptor beta chain was found in a study of blood T cells in healthy people across ages. Study-wide results and limits: Diversity of TCR beta per million T cells declined in a roughly linear way with age. Considered underestimates were the diversity estimates obtained from one million T cells.

This clonotype was seen only a few times. Its target is unknown. PCR was performed a second time for about 6 to 12 cycles using a sample-barcoded 5' primer and a J-beta primer mix. Each cDNA molecule received a tag from a template-switch adaptor that had 12 random nucleotides. Every sample gave at least 2.5 million paired-end reads containing CDR3. TCRdb re-analysed the 5' RACE reads in MiXCR, keeping a single row per CDR3 protein. The sample carries 1.5 million to 2 million distinct CDR3 sequences, approximately 32% recorded once. Trimming cost V 7 bases and J 5 bases, with 15 bases left between them. The CDR3 extends over 14 amino acids. Germline CDR1 is MNHNS and CDR2 is SASEGT.

This sequence originates from a woman under 40 in good health. V usage is TRBV6-1 and J usage is TRBJ2-1; D is unresolved. Material for sequencing was blood. CDR3 nucleotides: TGTGCCAGCACCCTACAGCGATCCAACAATGAGCAGTTCTTC. Translation: CASTLQRSNNEQFF.